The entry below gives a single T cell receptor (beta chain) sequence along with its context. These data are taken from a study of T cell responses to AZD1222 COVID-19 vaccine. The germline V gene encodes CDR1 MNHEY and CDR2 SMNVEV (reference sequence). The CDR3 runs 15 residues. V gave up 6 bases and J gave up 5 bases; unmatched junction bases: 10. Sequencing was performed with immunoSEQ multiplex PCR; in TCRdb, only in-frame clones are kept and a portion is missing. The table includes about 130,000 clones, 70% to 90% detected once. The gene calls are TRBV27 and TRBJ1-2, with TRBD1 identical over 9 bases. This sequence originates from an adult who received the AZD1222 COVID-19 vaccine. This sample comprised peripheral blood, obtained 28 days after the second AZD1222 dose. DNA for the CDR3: TGTGCCAGCAGAAAACCGGGACAGGGATCGTATGGCTACACCTTC. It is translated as CASRKPGQGSYGYTF.